This T cell receptor (beta chain) was sequenced during a study of CD8+ T cells in alopecia areata (dated by TCRdb to 2016 to 2019). Some background on the complete study: Treated patients were enrolled in an open-label pilot trial of oral tofacitinib, 5 to 10 mg twice daily, for moderate-to-severe alopecia areata. Patients stayed on tofacitinib for 6 to 18 months and then had 6 months of follow-up off drug so that delayed response and recurrence could be assessed. For the treated patients, the SALT score, which quantifies what percentage of scalp surface area is affected, served as the measure of disease severity. To study T cell clonal expansion in alopecia areata, the researchers applied high-throughput TCRbeta sequencing to both the C3H/HeJ mouse model and human patients. Human TCRbeta sequencing covered scalp tissue and sorted CD4+ and CD8+ peripheral blood T cells from patchy and totalis/universalis alopecia areata patients and healthy controls. Biopsies were taken from tofacitinib-treated patients at baseline and again at 4 and 24 weeks into treatment, and several of those patients also had a later scalp biopsy. Scalp clonality was compared across normal scalp (n=4), patchy alopecia areata scalp (n=8), and alopecia totalis/universalis scalp (n=8). RNA was obtained with the PAXgene miRNA kit for fixed scalp, the miRNeasy kit for PBMCs, and the RNeasy kit for mouse skin. TCRbeta CDR3 regions were amplified by immunoSEQ multiplex PCR using 35 Vbeta forward and 13 Jbeta reverse primers. The full study reports these points: The treated cohort was small, with a single nonresponder, so links between baseline CD8+ expansion and response need larger studies. Compared with mice, TCR sequences shared between patients were less clear, possibly partly because of HLA diversity across the patient population. Unlike mouse skin, which is dominated by gammadelta T cells, normal human skin has resident alphabeta T cells that are also sequenced, and this complicates analysis of the scalp TCR repertoire. During tofacitinib treatment, many expanded lesional clones stuck around in both scalp and blood, and this persistence may partly explain why relapse happens after treatment is stopped. Tofacitinib significantly lowered scalp clonality and the number of expanded CD8+ clones among the top 100 scalp clones. Lesional scalp, especially in alopecia totalis/universalis, showed higher clonality and more expanded CD8+ clones than normal scalp, suggesting antigenic drive.

The V end gives up 5 bases and the J end 0 bases, leaving 3 bases in the junction not matched to a gene. The cysteine opens and the phenylalanine closes a CDR3 of 15 amino acids. Of all the DNA, just the CDR3 is kept, 45 bases in frame from base 1. In the germline V gene, CDR1 corresponds to SGHVS and CDR2 to FNYEAQ. Comments on this clone: Its antigen is still unknown. Base quality data are lacking; no much larger clone is found one base away.

Receptors were amplified or captured by the immunoSEQ multiplex PCR assay. RNA was extracted from all samples and reverse transcribed into cDNA as template for TCR sequencing. First-strand cDNA was synthesized using SuperScript III with a 2:1 mix of oligo-dT and random hexamers. A synthetic immune receptor repertoire was used to measure amplification bias, and any remaining bias was corrected computationally. The study's processing was this. Raw reads were preprocessed to remove errors, and CDR3 was defined by IMGT conventions from the conserved cysteine to phenylalanine. To get clonality, Shannon entropy was normalized by log2 of the number of productive unique TCRs and the result was subtracted from 1. Whether each scalp clone was CD4 or CD8 was inferred by checking scalp TCRbeta sequences against the CD4 and CD8 repertoires from sorted blood. Not all clones reach the TCRdb copy of this immuneACCESS table, which keeps in-frame sequences only. Checked studies attribute under half of the gap to unresolved V genes and leave the rest unexplained. The D gene and trimming were derived from the DNA, and the V and J assignments and clone size from that table. This sample gives roughly 210,000 clones in total; approximately 40% of them show up just once. Roughly 2.8% of the sample goes to the ten largest clones.

The treatment or condition tag for this specimen amounts to: oral pan-JAK inhibitor, 5-10 mg twice daily. Lesional scalp punch biopsies and peripheral blood were collected from alopecia areata patients. PBMCs were separated by density centrifugation and stained for CD3, CD4 and CD8, after which CD4+ and CD8+ T cells were sorted on a FACSAria. The receptor was isolated from a human donor with alopecia areata. The sample was CD4+ T cells sorted from blood, taken at approximately week 36, from a patient treated with tofacitinib. This chain is built from TRBV7-6 and TRBJ1-3; 8 of the junction bases match TRBD1. The CDR3 protein is CASSRGQGSGNTIYF. The nucleotide sequence is TGTGCCAGCAGCCGTGGACAGGGCTCTGGAAACACCATATATTTT.